This T cell receptor beta chain was sequenced during a study of technical replicates of blood from several donors. CDR3 length: 15 residues. V lost 5 bases, J lost 4 bases, and 5 bases stayed unmatched. Per the germline V gene, CDR1 is SEHNR and CDR2 is FQNEAQ (reference sequence). Profiling relied on immunoSEQ multiplex PCR, and the TCRdb table lists in-frame clones only, not all of them. The sample records tens of thousands of clones, over 80% being singletons. The sample comprised T cells isolated from PBMCs. The rearrangement uses TRBV7-9 and TRBJ2-2; the match to TRBD1 covers 9 bases. The sequence came from a human donor in good health. The CDR3 loop is CASSLQGASTGELFF. CDR3 in DNA: TGTGCCAGCAGCCTACAGGGGGCGAGCACCGGGGAGCTGTTTTTT.